The T cell receptor beta chain described here comes from a study of T cells in localized non-small cell lung cancer. The study, taken as a whole, reports: Paired adjacent lung recovered a median about 60 of the top 100 tumor clones. Uninvolved adjacent lung had the highest recorded T cell clonality, with tumor below it. Higher blood T cell density tracked longer overall survival.

To note about this clone: Antigen: not known.

This CDR3 is built from 15 residues. V shed 0 bases, J shed 9 bases, and the junction held 8 bases outside the gene matches. CDR1 is SGHKS, CDR2 YYEKEE, per germline (reference sequence). TCRdb's table, derived via immunoSEQ multiplex PCR, lists solely in-frame clones and lacks some. The table includes 15,000 to 20,000 clones, approximately 80% detected once. The source of this sequence is a man between 40 and 75 years old with stage I lung adenocarcinoma. The V gene is TRBV5-5, the J gene TRBJ2-1, with 8 bases fitting TRBD2. The specimen comprised peripheral blood, sampled before any cancer treatment. This CDR3 reads CASSLVGTRYSEQFF. The CDR3 bases are TGTGCCAGCAGCTTGGTGGGGACTAGGTATAGTGAGCAGTTCTTC.